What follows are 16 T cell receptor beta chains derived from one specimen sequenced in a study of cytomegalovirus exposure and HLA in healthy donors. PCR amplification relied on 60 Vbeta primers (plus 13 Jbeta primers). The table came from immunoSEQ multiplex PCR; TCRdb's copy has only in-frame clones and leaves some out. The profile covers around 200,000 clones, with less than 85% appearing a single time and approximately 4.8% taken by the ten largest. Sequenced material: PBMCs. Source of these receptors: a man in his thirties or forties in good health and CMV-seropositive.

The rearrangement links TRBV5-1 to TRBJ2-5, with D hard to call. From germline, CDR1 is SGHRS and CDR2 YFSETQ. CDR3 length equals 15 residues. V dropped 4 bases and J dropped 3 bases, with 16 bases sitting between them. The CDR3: CASSHHFGSEETQYF. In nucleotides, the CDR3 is TGCGCCAGCAGCCACCACTTCGGGTCGGAAGAGACCCAGTACTTC.

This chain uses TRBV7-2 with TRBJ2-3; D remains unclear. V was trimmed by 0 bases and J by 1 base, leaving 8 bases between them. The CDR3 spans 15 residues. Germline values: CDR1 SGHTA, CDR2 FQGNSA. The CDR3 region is CASSLAPGRTDTQYF. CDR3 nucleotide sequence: TGTGCCAGCAGCTTAGCCCCAGGCCGCACAGATACGCAGTATTTT.

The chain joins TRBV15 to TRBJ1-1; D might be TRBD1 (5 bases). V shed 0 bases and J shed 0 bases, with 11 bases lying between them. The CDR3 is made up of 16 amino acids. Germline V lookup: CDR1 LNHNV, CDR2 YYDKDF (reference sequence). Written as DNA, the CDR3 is TGTGCCACCAGCAGAGATCCAGGGCAGATGAACACTGAAGCTTTCTTT. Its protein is CATSRDPGQMNTEAFF. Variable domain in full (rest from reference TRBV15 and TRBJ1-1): DAMVIQNPRYQVTQFGKPVTLSCSQTLNHNVMYWYQQKSSQAPKLLFHYYDKDFNNEADTPDNFQSRRPNTSFCFLDIRSPGLGDTAMYLCATSRDPGQMNTEAFFGQGTRLTVV.

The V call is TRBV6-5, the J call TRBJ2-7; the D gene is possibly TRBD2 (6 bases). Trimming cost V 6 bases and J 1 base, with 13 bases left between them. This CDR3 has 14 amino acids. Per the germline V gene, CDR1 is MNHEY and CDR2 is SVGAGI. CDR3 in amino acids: CASSRDFSSYEQYF. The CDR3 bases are TGTGCCAGCAGCCGGGACTTTTCTTCCTACGAGCAGTACTTC.

CDR3 protein: CASSPDRDAPQHF. Written as DNA, the CDR3 is TGTGCCAGCAGCCCGGACAGGGACGCGCCCCAGCATTTT. This rearrangement joins TRBV7-3 to TRBJ1-5, with 8 bases fitting TRBD1. The length of the CDR3 is 13 residues. The germline V gene encodes CDR1 SGHTA and CDR2 FQGTGA. V was pared by 5 bases and J by 9 bases, with 6 bases of the junction left unmatched.

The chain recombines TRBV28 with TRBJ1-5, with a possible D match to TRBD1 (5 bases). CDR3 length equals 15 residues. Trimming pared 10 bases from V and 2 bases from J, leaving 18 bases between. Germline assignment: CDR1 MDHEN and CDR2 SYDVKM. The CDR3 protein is CATWGRGEGNQPQHF. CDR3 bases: TGTGCCACATGGGGTAGGGGCGAGGGCAATCAGCCCCAGCATTTT.

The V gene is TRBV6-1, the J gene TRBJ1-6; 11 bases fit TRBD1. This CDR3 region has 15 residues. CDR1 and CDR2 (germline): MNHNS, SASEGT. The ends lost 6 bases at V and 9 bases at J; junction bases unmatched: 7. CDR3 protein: CASRSKGQGGSPLHF. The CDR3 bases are TGTGCCAGCAGATCTAAGGGACAGGGGGGTTCACCCCTCCACTTT.

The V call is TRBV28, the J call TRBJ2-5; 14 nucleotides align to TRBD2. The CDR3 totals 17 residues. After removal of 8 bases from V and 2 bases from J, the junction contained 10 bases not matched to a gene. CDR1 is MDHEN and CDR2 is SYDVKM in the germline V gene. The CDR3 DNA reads TGTGCCAGCTCTGGGGGACTAGCGGGAGATGAACAAGAGACCCAGTACTTC. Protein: CASSGGLAGDEQETQYF.

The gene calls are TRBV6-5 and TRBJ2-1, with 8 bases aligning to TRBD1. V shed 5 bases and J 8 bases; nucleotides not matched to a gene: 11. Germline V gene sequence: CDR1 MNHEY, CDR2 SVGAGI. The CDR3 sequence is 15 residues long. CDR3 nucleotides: TGTGCCAGCAGTCCTCCGGGACAGGCAGGCGATGAGCAGTTCTTC. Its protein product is CASSPPGQAGDEQFF.

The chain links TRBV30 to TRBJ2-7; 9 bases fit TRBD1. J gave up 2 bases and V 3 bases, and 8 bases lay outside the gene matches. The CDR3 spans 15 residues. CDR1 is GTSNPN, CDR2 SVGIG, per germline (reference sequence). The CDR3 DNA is TGTGCCTGGAGGGGGGACAGGGTCCTTCCCTACGAGCAGTACTTC. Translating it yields CAWRGDRVLPYEQYF.

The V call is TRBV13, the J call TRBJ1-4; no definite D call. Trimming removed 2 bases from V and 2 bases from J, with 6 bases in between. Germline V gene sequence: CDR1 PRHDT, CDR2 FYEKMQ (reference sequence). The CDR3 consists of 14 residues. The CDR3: CASSLSGTNEKLFF. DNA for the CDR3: TGTGCCAGCAGCTTAAGCGGCACTAATGAAAAACTGTTTTTT.

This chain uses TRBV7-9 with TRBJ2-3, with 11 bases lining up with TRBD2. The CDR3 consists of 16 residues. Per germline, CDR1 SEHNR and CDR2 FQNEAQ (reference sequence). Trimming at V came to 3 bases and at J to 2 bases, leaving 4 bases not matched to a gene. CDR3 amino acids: CASSLLAGGFTDTQYF. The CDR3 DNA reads TGTGCCAGCAGCTTGTTAGCGGGGGGGTTCACAGATACGCAGTATTTT.

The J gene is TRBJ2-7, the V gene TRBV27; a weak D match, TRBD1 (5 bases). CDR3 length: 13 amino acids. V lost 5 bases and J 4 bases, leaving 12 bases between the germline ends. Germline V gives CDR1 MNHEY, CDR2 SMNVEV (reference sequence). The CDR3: CASSPRTPYEQYF. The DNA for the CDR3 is TGTGCCAGCAGTCCCCGGACACCATACGAGCAGTACTTC.

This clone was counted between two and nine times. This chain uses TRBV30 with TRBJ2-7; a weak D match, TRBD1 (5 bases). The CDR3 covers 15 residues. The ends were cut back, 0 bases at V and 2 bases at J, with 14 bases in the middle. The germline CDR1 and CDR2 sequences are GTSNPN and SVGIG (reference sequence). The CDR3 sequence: CAWSVFPQGTYEQYF. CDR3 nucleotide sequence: TGTGCCTGGAGTGTATTCCCCCAGGGAACCTACGAGCAGTACTTC.

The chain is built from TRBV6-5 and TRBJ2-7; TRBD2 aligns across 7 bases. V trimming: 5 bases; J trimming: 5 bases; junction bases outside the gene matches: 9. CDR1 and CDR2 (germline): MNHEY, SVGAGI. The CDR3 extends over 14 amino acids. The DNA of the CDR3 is TGTGCCAGCAGTCCCCGGACTAGGAGCGACGAGCAGTACTTC. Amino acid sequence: CASSPRTRSDEQYF.

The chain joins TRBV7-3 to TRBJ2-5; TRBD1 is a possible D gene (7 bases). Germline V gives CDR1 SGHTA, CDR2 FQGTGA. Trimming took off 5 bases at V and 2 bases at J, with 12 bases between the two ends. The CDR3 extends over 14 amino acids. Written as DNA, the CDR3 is TGTGCCAGCAGCCCGGGGGACAGACAAGAGACCCAGTACTTC. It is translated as CASSPGDRQETQYF.